This entry lists 21 T cell receptor beta chains sequenced from one sample in a study of a mutant IDH1 vaccine in newly diagnosed glioma. Their antigen targets remain unknown. The time point is: week 47, end of study. Every vaccine dose comprised 300 ug of mutant IDH1 20-mer peptide plus topical imiquimod. The protocol was immunoSEQ multiplex PCR, while the TCRdb copy is restricted to in-frame clones and leaves out a portion. The repertoire holds roughly 43,000 clones, with 82% as singletons. The source was PBMCs, collected from a glioma patient whose treatment included an IDH1 peptide vaccine. All receptors derive from a young man with glioma. Some clones in this sample may be carry-over from other donors' samples.

This clone was seen only a few times. This chain joins TRBV29-1 and TRBJ1-5; D not certain. With 4 bases removed from V and 4 bases from J, the gap between germline ends came to 8 bases. CDR3 size: 12 residues. Germline V gives CDR1 SQVTM, CDR2 ANQGSEA. CDR3 in DNA: TGCAGCGTTGCCCTGGCTAATCAGCCCCAGCATTTT. Translated, it gives CSVALANQPQHF. Variable domain in full (rest from reference TRBV29-1 and TRBJ1-5): SAVISQKPSRDICQRGTSLTIQCQVDSQVTMMFWYRQQPGQSLTLIATANQGSEATYESGFVIDKFPISRPNLTFSTLTVSNMSPEDSSIYLCSVALANQPQHFGDGTRLSIL.

The chain combines TRBV6-6 with TRBJ1-3, with 8 bases aligning to TRBD1. Unmatched junction bases numbered 8, after V lost 5 bases and J lost 5 bases. The CDR3 spans 15 residues. The germline gives CDR1 MNHNY, CDR2 SVGAGI (reference sequence). DNA for the CDR3: TGTGCCAGCAGTGCGCGGACAGGGCTAAGAAACACCATATATTTT. This gives the protein CASSARTGLRNTIYF.

The genes are TRBV6-5 and TRBJ2-3; possibly TRBD1 for D (5 bases). The CDR3 loop spans 14 amino acids. Germline V CDR1 and CDR2: MNHEY, SVGAGI. Trimming removed 2 bases at V and 4 bases at J, with 10 bases between. Here the CDR3 reads CASSYVQAADTQYF. DNA of the CDR3: TGTGCCAGCAGTTACGTACAGGCGGCAGATACGCAGTATTTT.

The V and J genes are TRBV19 and TRBJ1-1; D remains ambiguous. The germline CDR1 and CDR2 sequences are LNHDA and SQIVND (reference sequence). This CDR3 is 13 amino acids long. V dropped 3 bases and J dropped 6 bases, with 11 bases sitting between them. The CDR3 here is CASSMVTVSEAFF. CDR3 coding DNA: TGTGCCAGTAGTATGGTCACAGTCTCTGAAGCTTTCTTT.

The chain joins TRBV27 to TRBJ1-2, with D possibly being TRBD1 (6 bases). The CDR3 totals 15 residues. Deletions cut 2 bases from V and 8 bases from J, with 18 bases between. Per germline, CDR1 MNHEY and CDR2 SMNVEV (reference sequence). The CDR3 DNA reads as TGTGCCAGCAGTTTAAGGTTCGGGGGCTTGGGAGGCTACACCTTC. It codes for CASSLRFGGLGGYTF.

The V call is TRBV6-5, the J call TRBJ2-7; D is uncertain. Per germline, CDR1 MNHEY and CDR2 SVGAGI. V was cut by 3 bases and J by 3 bases, with 15 bases left in between. There are 15 residues in the CDR3. CDR3: CASSYFDSRSYEQYF. CDR3 in DNA: TGTGCCAGCAGTTATTTCGATTCCAGGAGCTACGAGCAGTACTTC.

The chain joins TRBV2 to TRBJ1-5, with D perhaps matching TRBD1 (6 bases). Germline V gives CDR1 SNHLY, CDR2 FYNNEI. The CDR3 spans 16 residues. The V and J ends lost 1 base and 5 bases respectively, with 15 bases between them. This CDR3 reads CASSEGFETGYQPQHF. The DNA of the CDR3 is TGTGCCAGCAGTGAAGGGTTTGAAACAGGGTATCAGCCCCAGCATTTT.

Written as DNA, the CDR3 is TGTGCCAGCAGCCAAGATTCTGCTGCCTACGAGCAGTACTTC. This encodes CASSQDSAAYEQYF. The chain joins TRBV4-2 to TRBJ2-7; D remains ambiguous. Germline loops: CDR1 LGHNA, CDR2 YNFKEQ. This CDR3 has 14 residues. V was trimmed by 0 bases and J by 2 bases, leaving 8 bases between them.

This clone was counted a few times. J is TRBJ1-1 and V is TRBV28; D is unclear. Germline values: CDR1 MDHEN, CDR2 SYDVKM. V lost 5 bases and J lost 0, with 16 bases in between. The length of the CDR3 is 16 residues. The CDR3 spells CASSAIPIHLNTEAFF. CDR3 bases: TGTGCCAGCAGTGCAATACCGATCCACCTGAACACTGAAGCTTTCTTT.

The chain has TRBV2 and TRBJ2-7, with TRBD2 as a possible D gene (5 bases). Germline CDR1 is SNHLY and CDR2 is FYNNEI. Deletions cut 6 bases from V and 0 bases from J, with 18 bases between. The CDR3 is 16 residues long. The CDR3 spells CASSDRGSQSSYEQYF. The CDR3 region has the DNA TGTGCCAGCAGCGACCGGGGTTCCCAGAGCTCCTACGAGCAGTACTTC.

The chain carries TRBV18 and TRBJ1-1; no firm D call. V lost 3 bases, J lost 0 bases, and 5 bases lay in between. Germline V gene data show CDR1 as KGHSH and CDR2 as LQKENI. The CDR3 has 13 residues. CDR3 sequence: CASSPAVNTEAFF. In DNA, the CDR3 is TGTGCCAGCTCACCTGCTGTGAACACTGAAGCTTTCTTT.

The chain joins TRBV5-4 to TRBJ1-4, with 9 bases fitting TRBD1. The junction had 11 bases not matched to a gene; V was cut back by 4 bases and J by 1 base. The CDR3 spans 18 residues. Germline CDR1 is SGHNT and CDR2 is YYREEE (reference sequence). The CDR3: CASSAQGAYPLTNEKLFF. The CDR3 coding sequence is TGTGCCAGCAGCGCACAGGGGGCCTACCCCCTAACTAATGAAAAACTGTTTTTT. Filled out from reference TRBV5-4 and TRBJ1-4, the complete variable domain reads ETGVTQSPTHLIKTRGQQVTLRCSSQSGHNTVSWYQQALGQGPQFIFQYYREEENGRGNFPPRFSGLQFPNYSSELNVNALELDDSALYLCASSAQGAYPLTNEKLFFGSGTQLSVL.

The chain has TRBV6-6 and TRBJ2-7, with D perhaps given as TRBD1 or TRBD2 (5 bases each). This CDR3 is built from 13 residues. Trimming stripped 6 bases from V and 5 bases from J, with 14 bases between. Per germline, CDR1 MNHNY and CDR2 SVGAGI (reference sequence). The chain's CDR3 is CASSPGTIDEQYF. CDR3 coding DNA: TGTGCCAGCAGCCCCGGGACGATCGACGAGCAGTACTTC.

The CDR3 sequence is CASSLAGDYGYTF. The CDR3 DNA follows: TGTGCCAGCAGTTTAGCGGGAGACTATGGCTACACCTTC. This chain uses TRBV27 with TRBJ1-2, with no clear D. Germline V gene lookup returns CDR1 MNHEY and CDR2 SMNVEV (reference sequence). Trimming pared 2 bases from V and 3 bases from J, leaving 7 bases between. CDR3 length: 13 amino acids.

This rearrangement joins TRBV4-2 to TRBJ1-6; TRBD1 matches 10 bases. CDR1 is LGHNA and CDR2 is YNFKEQ in the germline V gene. V shed 5 bases and J 6 bases; nucleotides not matched to a gene: 10. The CDR3 sequence is 17 residues long. The CDR3 DNA is TGTGCCAGCAGCACGCGACAGGGGGCGCAGGGTAATTCACCCCTCCACTTT. It translates to CASSTRQGAQGNSPLHF.

V is TRBV4-3 and J is TRBJ1-4, with TRBD1 matching over 9 bases. CDR1 and CDR2 from the germline V gene are LGHNA and YSLEER. V was pared by 2 bases and J by 0 bases, with 1 base of the junction left unmatched. The CDR3 consists of 16 residues. This CDR3 is CASSQRQGATNEKLFF. The DNA for the CDR3 is TGCGCCAGCAGCCAACGACAGGGGGCAACTAATGAAAAACTGTTTTTT.

The chain combines TRBV6-6 with TRBJ1-4, with D unclear. Trimming pared 2 bases from V and 6 bases from J, leaving 10 bases between. The CDR3 covers 14 residues. Germline CDR1 and CDR2: MNHNY and SVGAGI (reference sequence). Written as DNA, the CDR3 is TGTGCCAGCAGTTACCAACGGTTTGATGAAAAACTGTTTTTT. It specifies CASSYQRFDEKLFF.

The genes are TRBV29-1 and TRBJ2-7; no clear D gene. Trimming shortened V by 5 bases and J by 6 bases, and 14 bases separated the two germline ends. The germline V gene encodes CDR1 SQVTM and CDR2 ANQGSEA. The CDR3 runs 12 residues. As DNA, the CDR3 is TGCAGCGTTCTAATGGGCAGCCCCGAGCAGTACTTC. Encoded protein: CSVLMGSPEQYF.

Judged by abundance, this clone is medium-sized. The V and J genes are TRBV28 and TRBJ2-2, with 11 bases fitting TRBD2. The V and J ends lost 2 bases and 7 bases, in that order; junction bases with no gene match: 9. Germline CDR1 and CDR2: MDHEN and SYDVKM. CDR3 length: 17 residues. The CDR3 sequence is CASSLELAGAPGGELFF. CDR3 DNA: TGTGCCAGCAGTTTAGAACTAGCGGGAGCCCCGGGCGGGGAGCTGTTTTTT.

This chain uses TRBV29-1 with TRBJ2-7; D is ambiguous. CDR1 and CDR2 from the germline V gene are SQVTM and ANQGSEA. Trimming shortened V by 5 bases and J by 2 bases, and 19 bases separated the two germline ends. This CDR3 is 15 amino acids long. This chain's CDR3 is CSVRVSSRPTYEQYF. In nucleotides, the CDR3 is TGCAGCGTTCGGGTGAGTAGCAGGCCGACCTACGAGCAGTACTTC.

The rearrangement uses TRBV30 and TRBJ2-2; D is unclear. The CDR3 covers 12 residues. From germline, CDR1 is GTSNPN and CDR2 SVGIG (reference sequence). V was trimmed by 2 bases and J by 5 bases, leaving 6 bases between them. The CDR3 nucleotides read TGTGCCTGGAGTTTTATGACCGGGGAGCTGTTTTTT. Its protein product is CAWSFMTGELFF.